These T cell receptor beta chains were read from a single sample in a study of human T cells and chemical hapten exposure. TCRdb re-called the RACE reads through MiXCR, storing one row per CDR3 protein. Seen here are tens of thousands of distinct CDR3 sequences, 32% observed once, and the top ten hold approximately 9.1%. The sample here was whole blood, taken in connection with sensitization to the hapten diphenylcyclopropenone (DPC). The origin of the receptors is a man aged 35 to 55 with alopecia areata. Some clones in this sample may be carry-over from other donors' samples. Each CDR3 is given with its conserved first and last residue. D genes are given only for firm matches. The size entry is marked missing in some rows and otherwise reads once, few, many or a size class.

D,V,J,size,DNA,CDR3
NA,TRBV2,TRBJ1-1,NA,TGTGCCAGCAGTACGACCCGCACTGAAGCTTTCTTT,CASSTTRTEAFF
TRBD2,TRBV6-6,TRBJ2-1,NA,TGTGCCAGCAGCGCCGGGACTAGCGGCCAATACAATGAGCAGTTCTTC,CASSAGTSGQYNEQFF
NA,TRBV15,TRBJ2-5,NA,TGTGCCACCAGCAGAGGACCGCCGGGTTGGGGGGAGACCCAGTACTTC,CATSRGPPGWGETQYF
NA,TRBV6-1,TRBJ2-1,NA,TGTGCCAGCTACTCCTCCGGGGAGAGGAATGAGCAGTTCTTC,CASYSSGERNEQFF
NA,TRBV18,TRBJ2-3,few,TGTGCCAGCTCAGCTGACTTCACATGGTCAGATACGCAGTATTTT,CASSADFTWSDTQYF
NA,TRBV7-3,TRBJ2-2,NA,TGTGCCAGCAGCTTAGGGGTTCCCGGGGAGCTGTTTTTT,CASSLGVPGELFF
NA,TRBV21-1,TRBJ2-7,few,TGTGCCAGCAGCCCGGGGGAAGGCTACGAGCAGTACTTC,CASSPGEGYEQYF
NA,TRBV30,TRBJ2-7,few,TGTGCCTGGAGTGAAGGAGTCGCTTACGAGCAGTACTTC,CAWSEGVAYEQYF
TRBD1,TRBV25-1,TRBJ1-4,NA,TGTGCCAGCAGTGAGACAGGGAAACTGTTTTTT,CASSETGKLFF
TRBD1,TRBV29-1,TRBJ2-7,NA,TGCAGCGTAAGAAGGACAGGCTCCTACGAGCAGTACTTC,CSVRRTGSYEQYF
NA,TRBV12-3/TRBV12-4,TRBJ2-2,NA,TGTGCCAGCAGTTTAGTCTACTCTGGGGTCTCGGACACCGGGGAGCTGTTTTTT,CASSLVYSGVSDTGELFF
NA,TRBV20-1,TRBJ2-2,NA,TGCAGTGCTAGGAGGCAGGGGACCGGGGAGCTGTTTTTT,CSARRQGTGELFF
NA,TRBV28,TRBJ2-3,NA,TGTGCCAGCAGTTCCGCTGGGGATACGCAGTATTTT,CASSSAGDTQYF
NA,TRBV20-1,TRBJ2-7,few,TGCAGTGCTAGTGGCCAGGGCGGGCATATCGTGGACGAGCAGTACTTC,CSASGQGGHIVDEQYF
TRBD1,TRBV18,TRBJ2-1,few,TGTGCCAGCTCACCCGTCCCGGGACAGGGAGTCAATGAGCAGTTCTTC,CASSPVPGQGVNEQFF
NA,TRBV5-6,TRBJ2-1,NA,TGTGCCAGCAGCTTGGTTCTCGGGAGTACCTACAATGAGCAGTTCTTC,CASSLVLGSTYNEQFF
NA,TRBV18,TRBJ1-1,NA,TGTGCCAGCTCCGCGGGTAGAGGCAACACTGAAGCTTTCTTT,CASSAGRGNTEAFF
NA,TRBV20-1,TRBJ2-1,NA,TGCAGTGTTCCGGGACCCCGAGGGGATGAGCAGTTCTTC,CSVPGPRGDEQFF